The 13 T cell receptor beta chains presented below share a single source sample, sequenced in a study of cytotoxic CD8 clonotypes in ibrutinib-treated CLL. Using immunoSEQ multiplex PCR, the repertoire was profiled, and TCRdb retains in-frame clones only, with some absent. In the table there are more than 200,000 clones, 70% to 75% of which are singletons. This sample comprised PBMCs, obtained after 12 months of ibrutinib treatment. All receptors derive from a human donor with chronic lymphocytic leukemia.

The V call is TRBV19, the J call TRBJ1-5; D not resolved. Germline V gene data show CDR1 as LNHDA and CDR2 as SQIVND (reference sequence). This CDR3 comprises 15 residues. Trimming pared 9 bases from V and 2 bases from J, leaving 17 bases between. The CDR3 DNA sequence: TGTGCCAGCCAAAAAACTGGATGGGGCAATCAGCCCCAGCATTTT. As protein: CASQKTGWGNQPQHF.

The rearrangement uses TRBV5-6 and TRBJ1-1, with a possible D match to TRBD1 (6 bases). Trimming removed 6 bases from V and 11 bases from J, with 17 bases in between. The CDR3 sequence is 12 residues long. Germline-derived CDR1 and CDR2 are SGHDT and YYEEEE. The CDR3 DNA sequence: TGTGCCAGCACGCGTGGACAGCTGGAGGCTTTCTTT. Its translation is CASTRGQLEAFF.

V usage is TRBV18 and J usage is TRBJ2-7; 9 bases match TRBD1. CDR3 size: 15 residues. V shed 5 bases and J 4 bases; nucleotides not matched to a gene: 9. Germline V gives CDR1 KGHSH, CDR2 LQKENI. The CDR3 sequence: CASSSTRDRDYEQYF. CDR3 bases: TGTGCCAGCTCATCGACCCGGGACAGGGATTACGAGCAGTACTTC. Combining the CDR3 with reference TRBV18 and TRBJ2-7 gives the whole variable domain NAGVMQNPRHLVRRRGQEARLRCSPMKGHSHVYWYRQLPEEGLKFMVYLQKENIIDESGMPKERFSAEFPKEGPSILRIQQVVRGDSAAYFCASSSTRDRDYEQYFGPGTRLTVT.

V usage is TRBV7-9 and J usage is TRBJ2-1; D might be TRBD1 (7 bases). Per germline, CDR1 SEHNR and CDR2 FQNEAQ (reference sequence). The CDR3 loop spans 15 amino acids. V dropped 3 bases and J dropped 12 bases, with 21 bases sitting between them. In DNA, the CDR3 is TGTGCCAGCAGCTTCCGTGTTGGCAGGGGGGATGTGCAGTTCTTC. It specifies CASSFRVGRGDVQFF.

This clone was seen only a few times. V usage is TRBV11-2 and J usage is TRBJ2-2; the match to TRBD2 covers 10 bases. The germline V gene encodes CDR1 SGHAT and CDR2 FQNNGV. V gave up 2 bases and J gave up 5 bases; unmatched junction bases: 8. The CDR3 covers 17 residues. CDR3 sequence reads: CASSLRPSGSLTGELFF. CDR3 coding DNA: TGTGCCAGCAGCTTACGTCCTAGCGGGAGTTTAACCGGGGAGCTGTTTTTT.

The chain couples TRBV7-9 to TRBJ2-3; D is uncertain. V lost 4 bases to trimming and J lost 6 bases, with 5 bases between them. The CDR3 runs 11 residues. CDR1 SEHNR and CDR2 FQNEAQ come from the germline V gene (reference sequence). The CDR3: CASSSVDTQYF. The CDR3 DNA follows: TGTGCCAGCAGCTCAGTTGATACGCAGTATTTT.

There are many counts of this clone. The chain links TRBV4-1 to TRBJ2-7; 9 nucleotides align to TRBD1. This CDR3 has 15 amino acids. Germline V gives CDR1 MGHRA, CDR2 YSYEKL. The V gene end was trimmed by 1 base and the J gene end by 2 bases; junction bases not matched to a gene: 3. The CDR3 DNA is TGCGCCAGCAGCCAAGGGGGGACAGGGACCTACGAGCAGTACTTC. It specifies CASSQGGTGTYEQYF.

V usage is TRBV29-1 and J usage is TRBJ2-1; D remains ambiguous. The CDR3 runs 11 residues. Germline V gene lookup returns CDR1 SQVTM and CDR2 ANQGSEA. V lost 7 bases to trimming and J lost 11 bases, with 15 bases between them. The CDR3 coding sequence is TGCAGCGGAGAGGACCAGATTAAGCAGTTCTTC. Translated, it gives CSGEDQIKQFF.

The chain couples TRBV7-2 to TRBJ1-2; possibly TRBD1 for D (6 bases). The CDR3 consists of 15 residues. The germline gives CDR1 SGHTA, CDR2 FQGNSA. Trimming removed 4 bases from V and 2 bases from J, with 14 bases in between. Here the CDR3 reads CASSSRQVRNYGYTF. DNA of the CDR3: TGTGCCAGCAGCTCCCGACAGGTTAGGAACTATGGCTACACCTTC.

This clone was observed a single time. The chain employs TRBV30 and TRBJ1-2, with a tentative D call TRBD1 (5 bases). The CDR3 is 13 residues long. V was pared by 4 bases and J by 7 bases, with 16 bases between. Germline V CDR1 and CDR2: GTSNPN, SVGIG (reference sequence). The CDR3 DNA sequence: TGTGCCTGGAACCCCCAGGGTACCGGTGGCTACACCTTC. Encoded protein: CAWNPQGTGGYTF.

As DNA, the CDR3 is TGTGCCACCAGGGATAGCGGGATAGGGGGCAATGAGCAGTTCTTC. Residues: CATRDSGIGGNEQFF. This rearrangement joins TRBV28 to TRBJ2-1, with 8 bases matching TRBD2. V lost 10 bases and J lost 6; bases outside the gene matches: 14. There are 15 residues in the CDR3. Germline CDR1 and CDR2: MDHEN and SYDVKM.

Comment on this clone: Being one base from a much bigger clone, this may be a read error. The same CDR3 is also encoded by other DNA sequences in this sample. V usage is TRBV7-2 and J usage is TRBJ1-3; D remains unclear. The CDR3 is made up of 12 amino acids. V lost 1 base and J 3 bases, leaving 1 base between the germline ends. Germline V gene lookup returns CDR1 SGHTA and CDR2 FQGNSA. CDR3 coding DNA: TGTGCCAGCAGCTTAGGTGGAAACACCATATATTTT. Encoded protein: CASSLGGNTIYF.

The CDR3 sequence is CASSANQGAYSPLHF. DNA for the CDR3: TGTGCCAGCAGTGCTAACCAGGGGGCGTATTCACCCCTCCACTTT. The chain joins TRBV2 to TRBJ1-6; 8 bases are shared with TRBD1. CDR3 length equals 15 residues. Germline V gene lookup returns CDR1 SNHLY and CDR2 FYNNEI. V gave up 4 bases and J gave up 8 bases; unmatched junction bases: 7. Full variable domain (missing parts from reference TRBV2 and TRBJ1-6): EPEVTQTPSHQVTQMGQEVILRCVPISNHLYFYWYRQILGQKVEFLVSFYNNEISEKSEIFDDQFSVERPDGSNFTLKIRSTKLEDSAMYFCASSANQGAYSPLHFGNGTRLTVT.